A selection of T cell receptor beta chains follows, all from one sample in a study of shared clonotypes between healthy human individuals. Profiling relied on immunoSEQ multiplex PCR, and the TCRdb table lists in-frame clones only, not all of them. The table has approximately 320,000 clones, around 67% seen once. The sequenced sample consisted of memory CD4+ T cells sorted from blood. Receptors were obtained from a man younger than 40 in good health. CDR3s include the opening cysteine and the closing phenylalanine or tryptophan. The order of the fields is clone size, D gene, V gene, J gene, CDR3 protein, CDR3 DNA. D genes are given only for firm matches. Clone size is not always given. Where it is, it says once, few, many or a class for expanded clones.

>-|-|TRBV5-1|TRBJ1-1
CASSRGGYTEAFF
TGCGCCAGCAGCCGTGGGGGATACACTGAAGCTTTCTTT
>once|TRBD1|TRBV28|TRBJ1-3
CASRTGGNTIYF
TGTGCCAGCAGGACAGGGGGAAACACCATATATTTT
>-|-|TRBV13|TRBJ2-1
CASSLDSYNEQFF
TGTGCCAGCAGCTTAGACTCCTACAATGAGCAGTTCTTC
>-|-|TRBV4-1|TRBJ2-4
CASSQTAGGGNIQYF
TGCGCCAGCAGCCAAACTGCAGGGGGGGGGAACATTCAGTACTTC
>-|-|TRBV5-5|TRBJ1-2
CASSFFGGGYTF
TGTGCCAGCAGCTTTTTCGGGGGCGGCTACACCTTC
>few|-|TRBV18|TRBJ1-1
CASSPRPETEAFF
TGTGCCAGCTCACCGCGGCCCGAGACTGAAGCTTTCTTT
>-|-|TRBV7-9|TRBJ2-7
CASSLVGGAYEQYF
TGTGCCAGCAGCTTAGTCGGGGGCGCGTACGAGCAGTACTTC
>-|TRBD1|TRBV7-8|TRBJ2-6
CASSNRDRVAGANVLTF
TGTGCCAGCAGCAACCGGGACAGGGTGGCTGGGGCCAACGTCCTGACTTTC
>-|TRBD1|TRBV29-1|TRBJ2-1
CSVEARQGAYNEQFF
TGCAGCGTTGAAGCACGACAGGGCGCCTACAATGAGCAGTTCTTC
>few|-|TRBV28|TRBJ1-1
CASTLDWVANTEAFF
TGTGCCAGCACCTTAGATTGGGTTGCGAACACTGAAGCTTTCTTT
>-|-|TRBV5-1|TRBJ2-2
CASSLALTTGELFF
TGCGCCAGCAGCTTGGCTTTGACCACCGGGGAGCTGTTTTTT
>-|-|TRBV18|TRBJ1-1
CASSPTPNTEAFF
TGTGCCAGCTCACCTACCCCGAACACTGAAGCTTTCTTT
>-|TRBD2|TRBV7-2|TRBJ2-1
CASGTGTSADNEQFF
TGTGCCAGCGGCACCGGGACTAGCGCCGACAATGAGCAGTTCTTC
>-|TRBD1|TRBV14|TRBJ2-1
CASSQDRGSYNEQFF
TGTGCCAGCAGCCAGGACAGGGGGTCCTACAATGAGCAGTTCTTC
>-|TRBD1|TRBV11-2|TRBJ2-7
CASSFYQTGNYEQYF
TGTGCCAGCAGCTTCTACCAGACAGGGAACTACGAGCAGTACTTC
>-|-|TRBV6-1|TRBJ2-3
CASSPTRSRTDTQYF
TGTGCCAGCTCCCCGACGCGGTCCCGCACAGATACGCAGTATTTT
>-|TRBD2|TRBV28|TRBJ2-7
CASSQGLAGYEQYF
TGTGCCAGCAGCCAGGGACTAGCGGGCTACGAGCAGTACTTC
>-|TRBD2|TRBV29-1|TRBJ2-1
CSVARLADHNEQFF
TGCAGCGTTGCTCGGCTAGCGGACCACAATGAGCAGTTCTTC
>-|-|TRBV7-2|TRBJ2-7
CASSFGANSPYEQYF
TGTGCCAGCAGCTTCGGGGCTAACAGTCCCTACGAGCAGTACTTC
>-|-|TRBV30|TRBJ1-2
CAWSVQRGAGYTF
TGTGCCTGGAGTGTACAGCGCGGTGCTGGCTACACCTTC
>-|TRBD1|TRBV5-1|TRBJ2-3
CATSPGTGADTQYF
TGCGCCACCTCGCCGGGGACAGGTGCCGATACGCAGTATTTT
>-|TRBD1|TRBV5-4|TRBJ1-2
CASSTGGRDRYGYTF
TGTGCCAGCAGCACCGGGGGGCGGGACAGATATGGCTACACCTTC
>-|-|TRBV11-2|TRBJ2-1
CASSLIWLEADNEQFF
TGTGCCAGCAGCTTAATTTGGTTGGAGGCGGACAATGAGCAGTTCTTC
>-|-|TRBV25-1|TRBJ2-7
CASSERLSSYEQYF
TGTGCCAGCAGTGAAAGGCTAAGCTCCTACGAGCAGTACTTC
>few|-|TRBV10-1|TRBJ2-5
CASSDPKKETQYF
TGCGCCAGCAGTGACCCGAAGAAAGAGACCCAGTACTTC
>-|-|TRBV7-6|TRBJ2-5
CASSSPFRDLQETQYF
TGTGCCAGCAGCTCCCCCTTCCGGGACTTACAAGAGACCCAGTACTTC
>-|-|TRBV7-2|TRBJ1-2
CASSLAGGGGYGYTF
TGTGCCAGCAGCTTAGCGGGAGGGGGAGGCTATGGCTACACCTTC
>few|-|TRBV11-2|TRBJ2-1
CASRARALGGKPGNEQFF
TGTGCCAGCAGGGCTCGGGCCCTTGGCGGGAAGCCGGGAAATGAGCAGTTCTTC
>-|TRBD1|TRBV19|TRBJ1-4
CASSKRGAGGASNEKLFF
TGTGCCAGTAGTAAGCGTGGGGCAGGGGGCGCGTCTAATGAAAAACTGTTTTTT
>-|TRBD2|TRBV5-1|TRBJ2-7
CTSSLPSGGAEIYEQYF
TGCACCAGCAGCTTGCCTAGCGGGGGGGCGGAGATTTACGAGCAGTACTTC
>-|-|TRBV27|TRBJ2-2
CASSYGVRNTGELFF
TGTGCCAGCAGTTACGGAGTACGGAACACCGGGGAGCTGTTTTTT
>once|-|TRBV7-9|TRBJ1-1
CASSLSIGNTEAFF
TGTGCCAGCAGCTTATCAATCGGCAACACTGAAGCTTTCTTT
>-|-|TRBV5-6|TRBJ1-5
CASSAAGTISAQHF
TGTGCCAGCAGCGCGGCAGGGACTATCTCGGCCCAGCATTTT
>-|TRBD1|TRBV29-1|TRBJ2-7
CSVKDRVNYEQYF
TGCAGCGTCAAGGACAGGGTGAACTACGAGCAGTACTTC
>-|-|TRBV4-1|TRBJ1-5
CASSQGAQGWQPQHF
TGCGCCAGCAGCCAAGGGGCGCAGGGTTGGCAGCCCCAGCATTTT
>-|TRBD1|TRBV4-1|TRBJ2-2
CASSQEGTGGLAGELFF
TGCGCCAGCAGCCAAGAGGGGACAGGGGGTTTGGCCGGGGAGCTGTTTTTT
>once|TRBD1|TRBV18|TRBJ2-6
CASSPLTGIVAGANVLTF
TGTGCCAGCTCACCGTTGACAGGGATTGTGGCTGGGGCCAACGTCCTGACTTTC
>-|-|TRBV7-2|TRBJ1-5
CASSLSGYSNQPQHF
TGTGCCAGCAGCTTATCAGGGTATAGCAATCAGCCCCAGCATTTT
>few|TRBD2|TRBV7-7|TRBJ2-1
CASSLAGGHYNEQFF
TGTGCCAGCAGCTTAGCGGGAGGGCACTACAATGAGCAGTTCTTC
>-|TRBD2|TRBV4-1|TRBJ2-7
CASSQDQLAGGPYEQYF
TGCGCCAGCAGCCAAGATCAACTAGCGGGAGGGCCCTACGAGCAGTACTTC
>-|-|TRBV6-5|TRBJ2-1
CASSPAGFGEQFF
TGTGCCAGCAGTCCTGCAGGGTTTGGTGAGCAGTTCTTC
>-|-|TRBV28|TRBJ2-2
CASSPYPGGLTGTGELFF
TGTGCCAGCAGTCCTTACCCGGGGGGCCTAACGGGCACCGGGGAGCTGTTTTTT
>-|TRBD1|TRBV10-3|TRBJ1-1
CATGQVTNTEAFF
TGTGCCACGGGACAGGTCACAAACACTGAAGCTTTCTTT
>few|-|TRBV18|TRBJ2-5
CASSQRHQETQYF
TGTGCCAGCTCCCAGCGTCACCAAGAGACCCAGTACTTC
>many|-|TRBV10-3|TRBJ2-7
CAISESKGEQYF
TGTGCCATCAGTGAGTCGAAGGGCGAGCAGTACTTC
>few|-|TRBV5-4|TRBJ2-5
CASSLRSRGQETQYF
TGTGCCAGCAGCTTGCGGTCCCGCGGCCAAGAGACCCAGTACTTC
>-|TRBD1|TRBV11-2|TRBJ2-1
CASSLGGTGGRVEQFF
TGTGCCAGCAGCTTAGGGGGGACAGGGGGCCGCGTTGAGCAGTTCTTC
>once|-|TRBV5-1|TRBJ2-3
CASSWGLQRGDTQYF
TGCGCCAGCAGCTGGGGACTCCAAAGGGGAGATACGCAGTATTTT
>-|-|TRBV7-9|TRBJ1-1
CASSSRGGTEAFF
TGTGCCAGCAGCTCGAGAGGGGGCACTGAAGCTTTCTTT
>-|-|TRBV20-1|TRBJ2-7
CSATYYEQYF
TGCAGTGCCACGTACTACGAGCAGTACTTC
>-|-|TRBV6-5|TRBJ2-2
CASLSANTGELFF
TGTGCCAGCCTTAGCGCGAACACCGGGGAGCTGTTTTTT
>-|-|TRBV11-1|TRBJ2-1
CASSEGRMDNEQFF
TGTGCCAGCAGCGAGGGAAGGATGGACAATGAGCAGTTCTTC
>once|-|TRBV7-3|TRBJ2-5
CASSPTSGVETQYF
TGTGCCAGCAGCCCAACGTCAGGGGTGGAGACCCAGTACTTC
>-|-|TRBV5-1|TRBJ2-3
CASSLVASTSTDTQYF
TGCGCCAGCAGCTTGGTCGCGAGCACTAGCACAGATACGCAGTATTTT
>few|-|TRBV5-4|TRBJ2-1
CASSLTATDNEQFF
TGTGCCAGCAGCTTGACCGCGACAGATAATGAGCAGTTCTTC